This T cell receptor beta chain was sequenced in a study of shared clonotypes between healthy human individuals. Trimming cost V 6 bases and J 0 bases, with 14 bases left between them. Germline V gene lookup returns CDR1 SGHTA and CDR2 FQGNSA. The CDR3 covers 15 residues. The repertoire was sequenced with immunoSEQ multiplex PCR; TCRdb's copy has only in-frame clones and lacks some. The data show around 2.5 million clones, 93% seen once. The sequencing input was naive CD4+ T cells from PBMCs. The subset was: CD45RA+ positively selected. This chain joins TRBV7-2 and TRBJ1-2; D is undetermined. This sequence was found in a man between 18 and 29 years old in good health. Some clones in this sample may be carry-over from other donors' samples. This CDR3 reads CASRIGVYSNYGYTF. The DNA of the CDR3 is TGTGCCAGCAGAATTGGGGTGTACTCTAACTATGGCTACACCTTC.